This entry lists 21 T cell receptor beta chains sequenced from one sample in a study of blood T cell repertoires in COVID-19. Clones were sequenced by immunoSEQ multiplex PCR, and TCRdb holds only the in-frame ones, with some missing. The sample carries some 220,000 clones, 88% recorded once. The sequenced sample consisted of PBMCs or T cells enriched from blood (not recorded which). Receptors were obtained from a woman in her 30s who had recovered from COVID-19.

This clone was recorded once. The chain has TRBV9 and TRBJ2-1; 11 positions match TRBD2. The CDR3 has 16 residues. The ends lost 2 bases at V and 2 bases at J; junction bases unmatched: 3. CDR1 is SGDLS, CDR2 YYNGEE, per germline. The chain's CDR3 is CASSVQTSGAYNEQFF. The CDR3 DNA follows: TGTGCCAGCAGCGTCCAGACTAGCGGGGCCTACAATGAGCAGTTCTTC.

The chain joins TRBV7-9 to TRBJ1-2; 9 nucleotides match TRBD1. Germline V gene lookup returns CDR1 SEHNR and CDR2 FQNEAQ (reference sequence). V lost 1 base and J lost 6; bases outside the gene matches: 12. This CDR3 has 17 residues. Written as DNA, the CDR3 is TGTGCCAGCAGCTTAGGGGGGGGCCGGGACAGGGCCCATGGCTACACCTTC. Translated, it gives CASSLGGGRDRAHGYTF.

The chain joins TRBV15 to TRBJ2-7; D ambiguous. Germline V gene sequence: CDR1 LNHNV, CDR2 YYDKDF (reference sequence). The CDR3 extends over 14 amino acids. V shed 0 bases and J shed 3 bases, with 9 bases lying between them. The CDR3 region has the DNA TGTGCCACCAGCAGAGATGTCGGTAGCTACGAGCAGTACTTC. It yields the protein CATSRDVGSYEQYF.

This chain connects TRBV7-9 to TRBJ2-4, with 10 bases fitting TRBD2. Germline CDR1 SEHNR, CDR2 FQNEAQ (reference sequence). Trimming removed 1 base from V and 3 bases from J; junction bases left unmatched: 6. CDR3 length: 17 amino acids. This chain's CDR3 is CASSLDSGGTLKNIQYF. In DNA, the CDR3 is TGTGCCAGCAGCTTAGATAGCGGGGGGACCCTCAAAAACATTCAGTACTTC.

The V call is TRBV7-9, the J call TRBJ1-4; unclear D gene. Trimming removed 1 base at V and 6 bases at J, with 12 bases between. Germline V gene sequence: CDR1 SEHNR, CDR2 FQNEAQ (reference sequence). This CDR3 contains 15 residues. The CDR3 here is CASSLGTPIDEKLFF. The CDR3 DNA sequence: TGTGCCAGCAGCTTAGGAACACCGATTGATGAAAAACTGTTTTTT. The full variable domain, rest sourced from reference TRBV7-9 and TRBJ1-4, is DTGVSQNPRHKITKRGQNVTFRCDPISEHNRLYWYRQTLGQGPEFLTYFQNEAQLEKSRLLSDRFSAERPKGSFSTLEIQRTEQGDSAMYLCASSLGTPIDEKLFFGSGTQLSVL.

The chain couples TRBV3-1 (or the pseudogene TRBV3-2) to TRBJ2-3; D is unclear. Germline assignment: CDR1 LGHDT and CDR2 YNNKEL (reference sequence). V lost 6 bases and J 0 bases, leaving 7 bases between the germline ends. The CDR3 length is 13 residues. CDR3 DNA sequence: TGTGCCAGCAGGCAGACTAGCACAGATACGCAGTATTTT. Its protein is CASRQTSTDTQYF.

The chain combines TRBV15 with TRBJ1-6; 9 bases are shared with TRBD1. The V gene end was trimmed by 1 base and the J gene end by 8 bases; junction bases not matched to a gene: 3. The CDR3 totals 15 residues. The germline V gene encodes CDR1 LNHNV and CDR2 YYDKDF (reference sequence). The CDR3 here is CATSRGTGVDSPLHF. CDR3 coding DNA: TGTGCCACCAGCAGAGGGACAGGGGTGGATTCACCCCTCCACTTT.

This clone was seen a handful of times. The rearrangement joins TRBV5-4 to TRBJ1-2, with D possibly TRBD1 on 5 matching bases. This CDR3 comprises 16 residues. Germline CDR1 is SGHNT and CDR2 is YYREEE (reference sequence). Trimming left V 4 bases short and J 4 bases short, with 20 bases between. The CDR3 protein is CASSRHVQASLYGYTF. CDR3 sequence (DNA): TGTGCCAGCAGCCGCCATGTACAGGCCAGCCTCTATGGCTACACCTTC.

The chain has TRBV6-5 and TRBJ1-2, with 7 bases fitting TRBD1. Germline loops: CDR1 MNHEY, CDR2 SVGAGI. V dropped 5 bases and J dropped 3; count of bases not matched to a gene: 3. This CDR3 contains 13 residues. The CDR3 nucleotides are TGTGCCAGCAGTCACAGGGGTGACTATGGCTACACCTTC. Amino acid sequence: CASSHRGDYGYTF.

This clone was observed once. This chain connects TRBV28 to TRBJ1-5; tentative D call: TRBD1 (6 bases). Trimming cost V 6 bases and J 6 bases, with 21 bases left between them. The CDR3 sequence is 16 residues long. Germline V gene lookup returns CDR1 MDHEN and CDR2 SYDVKM. CDR3 amino acids: CASSPRAGVDGQPQHF. As DNA, the CDR3 is TGTGCCAGCAGCCCGAGGGCAGGGGTCGATGGTCAGCCCCAGCATTTT.

This chain uses TRBV19 with TRBJ1-1, with D uncertain. V lost 5 bases and J lost 1, with 5 bases in between. The CDR3 has 12 residues. Germline assignment: CDR1 LNHDA and CDR2 SQIVND (reference sequence). CDR3 region: CASSPGNTEAFF. The CDR3 nucleotides are TGTGCCAGTAGTCCAGGGAACACTGAAGCTTTCTTT.

This clone was observed once. The chain employs TRBV12-3 or TRBV12-4 and TRBJ1-2; D ambiguous. The CDR3 length is 13 residues. The ends were cut back, 3 bases at V and 2 bases at J, with 7 bases in the middle. CDR3 DNA sequence: TGTGCCAGCAGTTTTCGTCCGAACTATGGCTACACCTTC. It specifies CASSFRPNYGYTF.

This rearrangement joins TRBV5-1 to TRBJ1-2; 7 bases line up with TRBD1. This CDR3 is built from 14 residues. Trimming took 0 bases from V and 8 from J; bases not matched to a gene: 7. Germline assignment: CDR1 SGHRS and CDR2 YFSETQ. The CDR3 here is CASSLEGGYGGYTF. The CDR3 DNA reads as TGCGCCAGCAGCTTGGAAGGGGGCTACGGAGGCTACACCTTC.

The V gene is TRBV28, the J gene TRBJ1-4; no reliable D call. Germline V gives CDR1 MDHEN, CDR2 SYDVKM. Trimming stripped 5 bases from V and 5 bases from J, with 12 bases between. The CDR3 is made up of 14 amino acids. The CDR3 sequence is CASSASGINEKLFF. As DNA, the CDR3 is TGTGCCAGCAGTGCATCCGGGATCAATGAAAAACTGTTTTTT.

This CDR3 is CASSSGDNQPQHF. CDR3 coding DNA: TGTGCCAGCTCATCAGGGGACAATCAGCCCCAGCATTTT. The chain combines TRBV18 with TRBJ1-5; tentatively, D is TRBD1 (6 bases). Germline CDR1 and CDR2: KGHSH and LQKENI. The CDR3 loop spans 13 amino acids. Trimming pared 5 bases from V and 3 bases from J, leaving 8 bases between.

V and J are TRBV6-5 and TRBJ2-7; perhaps TRBD1 as D (7 bases). The CDR3 loop spans 15 amino acids. V lost 6 bases to trimming and J lost 3 bases, with 18 bases between them. Germline V gene data show CDR1 as MNHEY and CDR2 as SVGAGI. In nucleotides, the CDR3 is TGTGCCAGCAGCCCGCGTTCGCAGGGGGGCTACGAGCAGTACTTC. This translates into CASSPRSQGGYEQYF.

This sequence joins TRBV5-4 and TRBJ2-7, with D possibly TRBD2 on 5 matching bases. Trimming removed 3 bases at V and 0 bases at J, with 16 bases between. The germline V gene has CDR1 SGHNT and CDR2 YYREEE (reference sequence). The CDR3 is 16 residues long. Here the CDR3 DNA reads TGTGCCAGCAGCTCTAGCTCGTGGGAGAGCTCCTACGAGCAGTACTTC. Translation gives CASSSSSWESSYEQYF.

This chain links TRBV27 with TRBJ2-7; maybe TRBD2 (7 bases). V gave up 8 bases and J gave up 6 bases, with 20 bases separating them. CDR1 and CDR2 from the germline V gene are MNHEY and SMNVEV (reference sequence). The CDR3 totals 14 residues. The CDR3 region has the DNA TGTGCCAGCGGGGTAGGGGGGGCGCTACTCGAGCAGTACTTC. Translated: CASGVGGALLEQYF.

The J gene is TRBJ2-7, the V gene TRBV19; TRBD1 matches at 8 bases. The V segment lost 5 bases and the J segment 7 bases; nucleotides outside the gene matches: 13. The CDR3 totals 15 residues. Germline assignment: CDR1 LNHDA and CDR2 SQIVND (reference sequence). As DNA, the CDR3 is TGTGCCAGTAGTGCCACAGGGGGACACCCTTGGGAGCAGTACTTC. Amino acid sequence: CASSATGGHPWEQYF.

The chain joins TRBV2 to TRBJ1-4; D is perhaps TRBD1 (5 bases). V lost 5 bases to trimming and J lost 3 bases, with 10 bases between them. CDR3 size: 14 residues. The germline V gene has CDR1 SNHLY and CDR2 FYNNEI. The CDR3 loop is CASSSGYANEKLFF. In DNA, the CDR3 is TGTGCCAGCAGTTCAGGGTACGCTAATGAAAAACTGTTTTTT.

The rearrangement joins TRBV5-1 to TRBJ1-1; 8 bases align to TRBD1. Germline assignment: CDR1 SGHRS and CDR2 YFSETQ. V shed 4 bases, J shed 4 bases, and the junction held 9 bases outside the gene matches. The length of the CDR3 is 15 residues. CDR3 bases: TGCGCCAGCAGCGCTCGGACAGGGACTGTCACTGAAGCTTTCTTT. Protein: CASSARTGTVTEAFF.